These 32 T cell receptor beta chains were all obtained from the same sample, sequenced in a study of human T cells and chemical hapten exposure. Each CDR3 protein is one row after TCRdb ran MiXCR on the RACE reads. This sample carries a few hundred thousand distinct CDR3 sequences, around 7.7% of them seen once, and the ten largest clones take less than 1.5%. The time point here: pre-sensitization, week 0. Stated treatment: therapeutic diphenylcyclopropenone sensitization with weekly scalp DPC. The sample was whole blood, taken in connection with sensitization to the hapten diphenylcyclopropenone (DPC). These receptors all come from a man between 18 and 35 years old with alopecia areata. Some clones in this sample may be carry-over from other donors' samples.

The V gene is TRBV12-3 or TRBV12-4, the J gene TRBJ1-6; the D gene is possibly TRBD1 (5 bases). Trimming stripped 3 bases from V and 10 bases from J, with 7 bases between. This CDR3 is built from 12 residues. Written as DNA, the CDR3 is TGTGCCAGCAGTTTCAGGGACTCACCCCTCCACTTT. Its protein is CASSFRDSPLHF.

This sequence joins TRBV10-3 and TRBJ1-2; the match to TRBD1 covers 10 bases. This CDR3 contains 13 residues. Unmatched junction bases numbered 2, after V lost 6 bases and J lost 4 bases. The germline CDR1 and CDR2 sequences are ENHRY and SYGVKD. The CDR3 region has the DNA TGTGCCATCAGAGACAGGGGGCCCTATGGCTACACCTTC. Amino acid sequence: CAIRDRGPYGYTF.

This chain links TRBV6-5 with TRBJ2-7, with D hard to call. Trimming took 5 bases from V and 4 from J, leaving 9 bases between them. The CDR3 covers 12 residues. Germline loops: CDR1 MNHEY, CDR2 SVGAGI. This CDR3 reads CASSMNGYEQYF. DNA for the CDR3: TGTGCCAGCAGTATGAACGGGTACGAGCAGTACTTC.

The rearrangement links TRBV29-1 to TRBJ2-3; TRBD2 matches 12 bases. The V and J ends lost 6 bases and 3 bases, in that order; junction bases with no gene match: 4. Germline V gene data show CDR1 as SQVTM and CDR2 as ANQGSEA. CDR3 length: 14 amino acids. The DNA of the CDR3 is TGCAGCGTATACCTAGCGGGGGGGACAGATACGCAGTATTTT. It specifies CSVYLAGGTDTQYF.

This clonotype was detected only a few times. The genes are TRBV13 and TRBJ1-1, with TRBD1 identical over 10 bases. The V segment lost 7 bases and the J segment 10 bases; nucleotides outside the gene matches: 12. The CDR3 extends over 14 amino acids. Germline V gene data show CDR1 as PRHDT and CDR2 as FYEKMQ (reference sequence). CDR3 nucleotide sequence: TGTGCCAGCACCCGCCCGGGACAGGGGAGGCGAGCTTTCTTT. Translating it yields CASTRPGQGRRAFF.

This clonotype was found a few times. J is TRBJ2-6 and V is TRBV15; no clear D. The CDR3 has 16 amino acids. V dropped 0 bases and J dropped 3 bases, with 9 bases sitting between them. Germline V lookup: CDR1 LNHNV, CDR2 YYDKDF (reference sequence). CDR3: CATSRDRPDGANVLTF. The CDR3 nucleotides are TGTGCCACCAGCAGAGATCGGCCGGATGGGGCCAACGTCCTGACTTTC. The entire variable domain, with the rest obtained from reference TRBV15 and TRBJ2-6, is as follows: DAMVIQNPRYQVTQFGKPVTLSCSQTLNHNVMYWYQQKSSQAPKLLFHYYDKDFNNEADTPDNFQSRRPNTSFCFLDIRSPGLGDTAMYLCATSRDRPDGANVLTFGAGSRLTVL.

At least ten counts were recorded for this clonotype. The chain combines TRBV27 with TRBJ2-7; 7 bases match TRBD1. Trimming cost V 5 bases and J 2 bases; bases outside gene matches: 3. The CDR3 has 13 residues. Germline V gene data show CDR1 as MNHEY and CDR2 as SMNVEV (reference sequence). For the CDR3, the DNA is TGTGCCAGCAGTAGGGACAGACCCTACGAGCAGTACTTC. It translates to CASSRDRPYEQYF.

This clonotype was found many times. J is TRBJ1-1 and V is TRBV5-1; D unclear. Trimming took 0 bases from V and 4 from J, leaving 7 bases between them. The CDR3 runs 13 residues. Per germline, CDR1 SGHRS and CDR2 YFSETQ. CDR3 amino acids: CASSLAASTEAFF. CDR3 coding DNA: TGCGCCAGCAGCTTGGCCGCGAGCACTGAAGCTTTCTTT.

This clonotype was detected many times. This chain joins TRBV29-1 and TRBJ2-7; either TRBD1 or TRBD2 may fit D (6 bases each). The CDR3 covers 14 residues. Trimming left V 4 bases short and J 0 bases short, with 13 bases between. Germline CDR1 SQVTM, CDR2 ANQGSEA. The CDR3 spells CSVAGGLLSYEQYF. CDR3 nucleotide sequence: TGCAGCGTTGCCGGGGGCCTCCTCTCCTACGAGCAGTACTTC.

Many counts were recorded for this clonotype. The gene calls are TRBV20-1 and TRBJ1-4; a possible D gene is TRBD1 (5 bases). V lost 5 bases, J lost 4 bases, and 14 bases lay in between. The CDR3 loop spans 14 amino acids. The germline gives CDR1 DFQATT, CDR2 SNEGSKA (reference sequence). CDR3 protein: CSAPMGRLNEKLFF. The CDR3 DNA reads TGCAGTGCTCCCATGGGACGGCTTAATGAAAAACTGTTTTTT.

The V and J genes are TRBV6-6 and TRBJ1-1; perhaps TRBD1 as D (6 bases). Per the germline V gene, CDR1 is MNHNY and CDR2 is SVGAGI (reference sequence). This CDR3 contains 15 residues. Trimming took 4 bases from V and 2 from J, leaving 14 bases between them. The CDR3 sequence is CASSSGQGSNTEAFF. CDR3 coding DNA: TGTGCCAGCAGTTCCGGCCAGGGGTCCAACACTGAAGCTTTCTTT.

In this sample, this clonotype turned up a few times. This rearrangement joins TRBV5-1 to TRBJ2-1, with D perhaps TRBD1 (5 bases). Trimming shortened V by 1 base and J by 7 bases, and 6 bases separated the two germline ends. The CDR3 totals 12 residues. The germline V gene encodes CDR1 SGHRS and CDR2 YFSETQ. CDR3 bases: TGCGCCAGCAGCTTGAAGGGGAATGAGCAGTTCTTC. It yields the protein CASSLKGNEQFF.

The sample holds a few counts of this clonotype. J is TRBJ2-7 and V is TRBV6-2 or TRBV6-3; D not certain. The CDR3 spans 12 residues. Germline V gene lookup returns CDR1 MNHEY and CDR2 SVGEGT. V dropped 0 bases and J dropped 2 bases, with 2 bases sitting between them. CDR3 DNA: TGTGCCAGCAGTTACTCGGCCTACGAGCAGTACTTC. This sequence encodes CASSYSAYEQYF.

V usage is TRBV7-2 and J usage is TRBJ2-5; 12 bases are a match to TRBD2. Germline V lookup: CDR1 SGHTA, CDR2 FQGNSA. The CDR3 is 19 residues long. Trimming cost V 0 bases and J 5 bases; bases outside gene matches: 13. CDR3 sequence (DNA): TGTGCCAGCAGCTTAGCGCTCCGGCTAGCGGGGGGGCCCGGTGAGACCCAGTACTTC. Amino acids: CASSLALRLAGGPGETQYF.

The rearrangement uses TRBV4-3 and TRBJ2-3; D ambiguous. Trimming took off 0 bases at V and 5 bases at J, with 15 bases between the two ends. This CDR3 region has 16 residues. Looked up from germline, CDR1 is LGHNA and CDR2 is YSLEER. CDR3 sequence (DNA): TGCGCCAGCAGCCAAGATCGGTCAAGACTGATAGATACGCAGTATTTT. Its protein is CASSQDRSRLIDTQYF.

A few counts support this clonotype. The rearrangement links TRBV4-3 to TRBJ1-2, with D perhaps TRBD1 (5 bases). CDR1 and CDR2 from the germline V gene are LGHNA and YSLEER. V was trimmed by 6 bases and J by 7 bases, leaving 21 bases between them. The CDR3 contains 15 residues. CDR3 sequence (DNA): TGCGCCAGCAGGAAACAGGTTCTGGAGTTATCTGGCTACACCTTC. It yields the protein CASRKQVLELSGYTF.

Written as DNA, the CDR3 is TGCGCCAGCAGCTTAAGTATGAGCGGCAGGGGAAGGCCTGAAGCTTTCTTT. Residues: CASSLSMSGRGRPEAFF. The chain is built from TRBV5-1 and TRBJ1-1; perhaps TRBD1 as D (6 bases). Germline V gene sequence: CDR1 SGHRS, CDR2 YFSETQ. Trimming took 2 bases from V and 6 from J, leaving 23 bases between them. This CDR3 is 17 amino acids long.

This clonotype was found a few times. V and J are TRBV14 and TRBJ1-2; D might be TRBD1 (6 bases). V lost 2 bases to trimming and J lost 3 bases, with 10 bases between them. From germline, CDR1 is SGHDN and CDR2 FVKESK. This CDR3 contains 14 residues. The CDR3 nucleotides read TGTGCCAGCAGCCAATTGGACAGATACTATGGCTACACCTTC. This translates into CASSQLDRYYGYTF.

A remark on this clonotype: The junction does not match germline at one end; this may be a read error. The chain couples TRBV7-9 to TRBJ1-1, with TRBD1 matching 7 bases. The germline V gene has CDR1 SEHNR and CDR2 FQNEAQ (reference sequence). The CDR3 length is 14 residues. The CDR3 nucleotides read TGTGTCAGCAGCCGGACAGGATTGAACACTGAAGCTTTCTTT. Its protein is CVSSRTGLNTEAFF.

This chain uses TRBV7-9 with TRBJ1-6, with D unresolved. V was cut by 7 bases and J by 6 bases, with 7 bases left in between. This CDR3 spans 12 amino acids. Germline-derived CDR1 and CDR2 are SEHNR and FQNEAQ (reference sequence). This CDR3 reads CASTDINSPLHF. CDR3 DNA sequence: TGTGCCAGCACCGACATTAATTCACCCCTCCACTTT.

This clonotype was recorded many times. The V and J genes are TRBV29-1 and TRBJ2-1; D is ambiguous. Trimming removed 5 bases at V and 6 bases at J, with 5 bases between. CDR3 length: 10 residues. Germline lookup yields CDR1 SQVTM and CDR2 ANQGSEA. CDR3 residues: CSVLRNEQFF. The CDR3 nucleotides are TGCAGCGTTCTCCGCAATGAGCAGTTCTTC.

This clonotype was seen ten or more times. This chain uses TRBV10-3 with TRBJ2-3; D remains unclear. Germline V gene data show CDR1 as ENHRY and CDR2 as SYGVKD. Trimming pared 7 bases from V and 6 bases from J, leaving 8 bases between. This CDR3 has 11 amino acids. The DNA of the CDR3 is TGTGCCATCAAAAGTCCCGATACGCAGTATTTT. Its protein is CAIKSPDTQYF.

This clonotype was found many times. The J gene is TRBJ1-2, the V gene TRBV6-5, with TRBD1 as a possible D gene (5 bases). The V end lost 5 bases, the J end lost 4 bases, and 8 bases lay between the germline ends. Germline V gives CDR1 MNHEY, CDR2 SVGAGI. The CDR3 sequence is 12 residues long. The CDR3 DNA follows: TGTGCCAGCAGTGGGGACCCCTATGGCTACACCTTC. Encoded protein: CASSGDPYGYTF.

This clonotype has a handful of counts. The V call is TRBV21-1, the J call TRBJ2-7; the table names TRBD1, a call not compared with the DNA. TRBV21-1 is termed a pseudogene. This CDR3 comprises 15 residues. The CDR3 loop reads CASSKALGNLYEQYV. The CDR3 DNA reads TGTGCCAGCAGCAAAGCGCTCGGGAACCTCTACGAGCAGTACGTC.

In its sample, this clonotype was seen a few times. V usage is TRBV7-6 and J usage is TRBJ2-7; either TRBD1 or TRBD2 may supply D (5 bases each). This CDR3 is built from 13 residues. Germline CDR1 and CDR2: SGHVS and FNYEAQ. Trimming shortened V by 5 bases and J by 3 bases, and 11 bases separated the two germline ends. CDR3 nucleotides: TGTGCCAGCAGCACCTTGGGGGACTACGAGCAGTACTTC. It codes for CASSTLGDYEQYF.

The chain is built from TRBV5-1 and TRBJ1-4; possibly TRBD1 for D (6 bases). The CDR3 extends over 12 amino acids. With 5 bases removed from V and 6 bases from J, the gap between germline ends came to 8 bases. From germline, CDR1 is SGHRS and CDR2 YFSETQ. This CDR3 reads CASRTGDEKLFF. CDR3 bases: TGCGCCAGCAGGACAGGAGATGAAAAACTGTTTTTT. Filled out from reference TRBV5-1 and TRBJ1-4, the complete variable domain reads KAGVTQTPRYLIKTRGQQVTLSCSPISGHRSVSWYQQTPGQGLQFLFEYFSETQRNKGNFPGRFSGRQFSNSRSEMNVSTLELGDSALYLCASRTGDEKLFFGSGTQLSVL.

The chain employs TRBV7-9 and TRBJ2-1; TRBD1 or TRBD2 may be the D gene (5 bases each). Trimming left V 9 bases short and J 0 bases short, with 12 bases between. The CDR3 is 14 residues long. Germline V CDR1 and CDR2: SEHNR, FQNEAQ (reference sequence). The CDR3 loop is CASTKGSSYNEQFF. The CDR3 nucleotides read TGTGCCAGTACTAAGGGGAGCTCCTACAATGAGCAGTTCTTC.

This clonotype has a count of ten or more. CDR3 nucleotides: TGTGCCAGCAGCCGGGGGACAGGGAGGCAATCGGTTTATACGCAGTATTTT. The encoded protein is CASSRGTGRQSVYTQYF. This chain joins TRBV7-2 and TRBJ2-3, with 9 bases matching TRBD1. With V trimmed by 5 bases and J by 7 bases, 16 bases remained unmatched. CDR1 and CDR2 (germline): SGHTA, FQGNSA. The CDR3 runs to 17 residues.

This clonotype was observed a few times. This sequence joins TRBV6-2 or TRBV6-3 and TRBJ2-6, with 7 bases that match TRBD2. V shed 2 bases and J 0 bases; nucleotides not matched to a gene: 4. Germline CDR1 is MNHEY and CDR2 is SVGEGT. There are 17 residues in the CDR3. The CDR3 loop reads CASSYPGGGSGANVLTF. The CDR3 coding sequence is TGTGCCAGCAGTTACCCGGGCGGGGGCTCTGGGGCCAACGTCCTGACTTTC.

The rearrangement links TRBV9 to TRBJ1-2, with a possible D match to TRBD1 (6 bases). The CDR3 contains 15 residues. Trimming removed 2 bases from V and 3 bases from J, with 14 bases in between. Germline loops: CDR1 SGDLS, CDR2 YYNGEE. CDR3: CASSVFRGRDYGYTF. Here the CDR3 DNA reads TGTGCCAGCAGCGTGTTCCGGGGGCGGGACTATGGCTACACCTTC.

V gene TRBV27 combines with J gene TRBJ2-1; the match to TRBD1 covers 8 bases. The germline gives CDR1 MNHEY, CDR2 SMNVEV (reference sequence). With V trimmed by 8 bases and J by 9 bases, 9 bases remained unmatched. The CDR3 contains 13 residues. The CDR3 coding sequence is TGTGCCAGCTCCCAGGCAGGGGGCCTTGAGCAGTTCTTC. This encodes CASSQAGGLEQFF.

The CDR3 region is CASRPGTANTGELFF. Written as DNA, the CDR3 is TGTGCCAGCAGACCCGGGACAGCAAACACCGGGGAGCTGTTTTTT. The chain is built from TRBV7-7 and TRBJ2-2; 7 bases agree with TRBD1. Germline CDR1 reads SSHAT; CDR2 reads FNYEAQ (reference sequence). The CDR3 runs 15 residues. V shed 6 bases, J shed 2 bases, and the junction held 6 bases outside the gene matches.